The text below deals with one T cell receptor (beta chain). Trimming left V 6 bases short and J 5 bases short, with 10 bases between. The CDR3 sequence is 12 residues long. The germline gives CDR1 SQVTM, CDR2 ANQGSEA. The record originates from a study of blood T cells in healthy people across ages. Combining a sample-barcoded 5' primer with a J-beta primer mix, a second PCR ran for about 6 to 11 cycles. TCRdb used MiXCR to reprocess the 5' RACE reads, holding one entry per CDR3 protein. The table includes some 800,000 distinct CDR3 sequences, approximately 25% detected once. These sequences were also reported in another study, on T cells of mothers and their children.

Sequenced: blood. The J gene is TRBJ2-2, the V gene TRBV29-1, with D unclear. The sequence was collected from a boy aged 5-17 years in good health. The CDR3: CSVLDETGELFF. CDR3 DNA sequence: TGCAGCGTCCTAGATGAGACCGGGGAGCTGTTTTTT.